This entry lists 11 T cell receptor beta chains sequenced from one sample in a study of coeliac disease. This table comes from immunoSEQ multiplex PCR, and its TCRdb copy is limited to in-frame clones, with some not included. The data hold about 3,400 clones, with around two thirds observed a single time. Material: intraepithelial lymphocytes from the gut. These TCRs come from a man aged 18 to 30 with celiac disease on a gluten-free diet.

There are a few counts of this clone. The V gene is TRBV5-4, the J gene TRBJ2-3; perhaps TRBD2 as D (5 bases). CDR3 length: 15 residues. The ends were cut back, 5 bases at V and 4 bases at J, with 17 bases in the middle. The V gene's germline CDR1 is SGHNT and CDR2 YYREEE (reference sequence). The CDR3 loop is CASRLALGGSDTQYF. CDR3 DNA: TGTGCCAGCAGGCTGGCCCTAGGAGGCTCAGATACGCAGTATTTT.

J is TRBJ2-2 and V is TRBV5-4; a weak D match, TRBD1 (6 bases). The CDR3 extends over 15 amino acids. The ends were cut back, 2 bases at V and 2 bases at J, with 10 bases in the middle. CDR1 is SGHNT, CDR2 YYREEE, per germline (reference sequence). CDR3 bases: TGTGCCAGCAGCTTCGGGACACCAAACACCGGGGAGCTGTTTTTT. This gives the protein CASSFGTPNTGELFF.

The gene calls are TRBV7-9 and TRBJ2-5; 12 nucleotides match TRBD2. Germline V gene lookup returns CDR1 SEHNR and CDR2 FQNEAQ (reference sequence). CDR3 length equals 15 residues. With V trimmed by 5 bases and J by 1 base, 2 bases remained unmatched. This CDR3 reads CASSPLAGGQETQYF. The CDR3 bases are TGTGCCAGCAGCCCACTAGCGGGGGGCCAAGAGACCCAGTACTTC.

CDR3 region: CASSSRDGYTF. DNA for the CDR3: TGCGCCAGCAGCTCCCGGGATGGCTACACCTTC. The rearrangement uses TRBV5-1 and TRBJ1-2; the D is unclear. V dropped 3 bases and J dropped 6 bases, with 6 bases sitting between them. The germline gives CDR1 SGHRS, CDR2 YFSETQ. This CDR3 region has 11 residues.

The chain recombines TRBV2 with TRBJ1-6; D remains ambiguous. The length of the CDR3 is 14 residues. CDR1 SNHLY and CDR2 FYNNEI come from the germline V gene. Trimming shortened V by 2 bases and J by 9 bases, and 11 bases separated the two germline ends. The CDR3 DNA reads TGTGCCAGCAGTGAACGGGTGTGGAGTTCACCCCTCCACTTT. It yields the protein CASSERVWSSPLHF.

CDR3 sequence reads: CASSLAYLANEQFF. The DNA of the CDR3 is TGTGCCAGCAGCTTAGCGTATCTAGCGAATGAGCAGTTCTTC. The chain carries TRBV7-2 and TRBJ2-1; possible D gene TRBD2, 6 bases. The V gene lost 0 bases and the J gene lost 7 bases, with 10 bases spanning the gap. The CDR3 has 14 residues. Per germline, CDR1 SGHTA and CDR2 FQGNSA.

The chain combines TRBV6-5 with TRBJ2-7; 7 bases agree with TRBD1. This CDR3 is 13 amino acids long. The germline V gene encodes CDR1 MNHEY and CDR2 SVGAGI. The junction had 4 bases not matched to a gene; V was cut back by 5 bases and J by 3 bases. This chain's CDR3 is CASSKGQSYEQYF. CDR3 bases: TGTGCCAGCAGTAAGGGACAGAGCTACGAGCAGTACTTC.

The rearrangement joins TRBV9 to TRBJ2-7; TRBD1 is a possible D gene (5 bases). Germline CDR1 and CDR2: SGDLS and YYNGEE. The CDR3 covers 14 residues. V lost 6 bases and J lost 6, with 19 bases in between. In DNA form, the CDR3 reads TGTGCCAGCACCCAAGGGTGGGGCCCGGGCGAGCAGTACTTC. As protein: CASTQGWGPGEQYF.

The chain carries TRBV19 and TRBJ1-2; 7 bases are shared with TRBD1. The CDR3 covers 12 residues. CDR1 and CDR2 (germline): LNHDA, SQIVND (reference sequence). With 8 bases clipped from V and 6 bases from J, the junction kept 6 bases outside the gene matches. The CDR3 protein is CASGRTGNGYTF. The CDR3 region has the DNA TGTGCCAGTGGAAGGACAGGCAATGGCTACACCTTC.

This clone has more than one count but fewer than ten. This chain connects TRBV19 to TRBJ1-1; D is possibly TRBD1 (6 bases). Trimming shortened V by 0 bases and J by 5 bases, and 13 bases separated the two germline ends. The germline CDR1 and CDR2 sequences are LNHDA and SQIVND (reference sequence). CDR3 length equals 15 residues. CDR3 residues: CASSIDLRGATEAFF. CDR3 DNA: TGTGCCAGTAGTATAGATCTTCGGGGGGCGACTGAAGCTTTCTTT. Looking up the rest from reference TRBV19 and TRBJ1-1 gives the full variable domain: DGGITQSPKYLFRKEGQNVTLSCEQNLNHDAMYWYRQDPGQGLRLIYYSQIVNDFQKGDIAEGYSVSREKKESFPLTVTSAQKNPTAFYLCASSIDLRGATEAFFGQGTRLTVV.

The chain links TRBV27 to TRBJ1-5; D is unresolved. This CDR3 is built from 13 residues. Germline V lookup: CDR1 MNHEY, CDR2 SMNVEV (reference sequence). Trimming removed 2 bases from V and 11 bases from J, with 13 bases in between. The CDR3 reads CASSLGRFGAQHF. The CDR3 nucleotides read TGTGCCAGCAGTTTAGGACGTTTCGGGGCCCAGCATTTT.